The 26 T cell receptor beta chains below come from one sample, sequenced in a study of CD8 T cells in Susac syndrome (dated by TCRdb to 2018 to 2020). The receptor library was made with the immunoSEQ multiplex PCR assay. RNA was extracted using the RNeasy kit, and roughly 0.5 to 1 ug of the RNA was reverse transcribed with random hexamers. TCRdb handled the public reads itself, with Q25 trimming in fastp and clone calling in MiXCR, and kept productive beta chains. Each CDR3 protein gets just one entry, which takes the most common genes and DNA from the rows behind it. The sample table shows some 260,000 distinct CDR3 sequences, and 85% are seen once. Over 0.1% of the sample comes from the top ten. Sequencing used CD8+ T cells from PBMCs. All receptors come from a human donor with multiple sclerosis.

The chain combines TRBV20-1 with TRBJ1-2; D unresolved. The length of the CDR3 is 11 residues. Germline CDR1 reads DFQATT; CDR2 reads SNEGSKA (reference sequence). Trimming took off 6 bases at V and 3 bases at J, with 8 bases between the two ends. The CDR3: CSATGDYGYTF. The CDR3 coding sequence is TGCAGTGCGACCGGGGACTATGGCTACACCTTC.

In this sample, this clonotype turned up once. The V and J genes are TRBV16 and TRBJ2-1; D call uncertain. Germline V gene data show CDR1 as KGHSY and CDR2 as FQNENV. CDR3 length: 16 amino acids. V lost 8 bases, J lost 3 bases, and 20 bases lay in between. CDR3 protein: CASGPAEATLYNEQFF. Here the CDR3 DNA reads TGTGCCAGCGGCCCGGCGGAAGCGACGCTCTACAATGAGCAGTTCTTC.

The J gene is TRBJ2-2, the V gene TRBV20-1; maybe TRBD1 (6 bases). The V end was cut by 5 bases, the J end by 4 bases, with 17 bases between. The CDR3 is 15 amino acids. The germline CDR1 and CDR2 sequences are DFQATT and SNEGSKA (reference sequence). Written as DNA, the CDR3 is TGCAGTGCTCAACCAGGGGCAGGGGTCACCGGGGAGCTGTTTTTT. Protein: CSAQPGAGVTGELFF.

The chain combines TRBV29-1 with TRBJ2-2, with D hard to call. The CDR3 sequence is 12 residues long. From germline, CDR1 is SQVTM and CDR2 ANQGSEA. This CDR3 is CGTEVGTGELFF. CDR3 sequence (DNA): TGCGGAACAGAGGTCGGCACCGGGGAGCTGTTTTTT.

V gene TRBV23-1 combines with J gene TRBJ2-1; D unresolved. TRBV23-1 is an ORF; its function is uncertain. CDR3 length: 14 amino acids. V was shortened by 2 bases and J by 10 bases, with 15 bases between the two germline ends. CDR3 region: CASSQTSNFPEQFF. For the CDR3, the DNA is TGCGCCAGCAGTCAAACCTCCAACTTTCCCGAGCAGTTCTTC.

The rearrangement joins TRBV28 to TRBJ2-5, with 9 positions matching TRBD2. Germline V lookup: CDR1 MDHEN, CDR2 SYDVKM. V lost 7 bases and J lost 4; bases outside the gene matches: 7. CDR3 length: 14 amino acids. The CDR3 protein is CASTPGREGETQYF. The CDR3 nucleotides read TGTGCCAGCACCCCTGGGCGGGAGGGAGAGACCCAGTACTTC.

The V and J genes are TRBV7-8 and TRBJ2-7; D uncertain. V lost 1 base and J lost 6, with 7 bases in between. This CDR3 contains 12 residues. CDR1 is SGHVS and CDR2 is FQNEAQ in the germline V gene. The CDR3, as DNA: TGTGCCAGCAGCTTAGGGCAGGCCGAGCAGTACTTC. Its protein product is CASSLGQAEQYF.

The chain has TRBV5-4 and TRBJ1-1, with D perhaps matching TRBD1 (5 bases). The V gene's germline CDR1 is SGHNT and CDR2 YYREEE (reference sequence). V was cut by 0 bases and J by 1 base, with 13 bases left in between. This CDR3 contains 16 residues. The CDR3 DNA reads TGTGCCAGCAGCTTGGTATTTCAGGGCGGGAACACTGAAGCTTTCTTT. It specifies CASSLVFQGGNTEAFF. Drawing the rest from reference TRBV5-4 and TRBJ1-1, the complete variable domain is ETGVTQSPTHLIKTRGQQVTLRCSSQSGHNTVSWYQQALGQGPQFIFQYYREEENGRGNFPPRFSGLQFPNYSSELNVNALELDDSALYLCASSLVFQGGNTEAFFGQGTRLTVV.

The V gene is TRBV12-3 or TRBV12-4, the J gene TRBJ2-1, with D perhaps matching TRBD2 (5 bases). Deletions cut 3 bases from V and 8 bases from J, with 8 bases between. The CDR3 runs to 12 residues. CDR3 sequence: CASSLLAYEQFF. The CDR3 region has the DNA TGTGCCAGCAGTTTGCTAGCATATGAGCAGTTCTTC.

This sequence joins TRBV12-3 or TRBV12-4 and TRBJ2-1; D gene uncertain. The V and J ends lost 5 bases and 6 bases respectively, with 8 bases between them. The CDR3 totals 12 residues. CDR3 DNA: TGTGCCAGCAGTCCTAGTCCCAATGAGCAGTTCTTC. This codes for CASSPSPNEQFF.

The gene calls are TRBV2 and TRBJ2-7; D is undetermined. Germline V lookup: CDR1 SNHLY, CDR2 FYNNEI. The CDR3 length is 16 residues. V was trimmed by 1 base and J by 2 bases, leaving 15 bases between them. In DNA, the CDR3 is TGTGCCAGCAGTGAAGGTGATCTGGGGTCCCCCTACGAGCAGTACTTC. Translated: CASSEGDLGSPYEQYF.

Here the CDR3 DNA reads TGTGCCAGCAGCTTAAATAGCGGGAGGGGCGAGCAGTACTTC. Its protein product is CASSLNSGRGEQYF. The rearrangement uses TRBV7-6 and TRBJ2-7, with TRBD2 matching 11 bases. The CDR3 loop spans 14 amino acids. V shed 2 bases, J shed 6 bases, and the junction held 3 bases outside the gene matches. Germline V lookup: CDR1 SGHVS, CDR2 FNYEAQ.

CDR3 bases: TGTGCCAGCGGGATAGCTGAAGCTTTCTTT. Amino acid sequence: CASGIAEAFF. This chain connects TRBV27 to TRBJ1-1; D uncertain. Germline CDR1 MNHEY, CDR2 SMNVEV (reference sequence). Deletions cut 8 bases from V and 6 bases from J, with 7 bases between. This CDR3 has 10 residues.

This clonotype was picked up a small number of times. V usage is TRBV18 and J usage is TRBJ1-2; tentatively, D is TRBD1 (5 bases). V shed 9 bases and J shed 7 bases, with 15 bases lying between them. The germline CDR1 and CDR2 sequences are KGHSH and LQKENI. CDR3 size: 12 residues. The CDR3 nucleotides read TGTGCCAGTCCGAACGGGGGAGGTGGCTACACCTTC. Residues: CASPNGGGGYTF.

This clonotype occurred once. The V call is TRBV20-1, the J call TRBJ1-4; D may be TRBD1 (6 bases). Germline CDR1 and CDR2: DFQATT and SNEGSKA (reference sequence). The CDR3 runs to 13 residues. The germline V and J ends were trimmed by 6 bases and 8 bases, with 16 bases remaining between them. The CDR3 reads CSAPGAQEEKLFF. The DNA for the CDR3 is TGCAGTGCCCCAGGGGCCCAAGAGGAAAAACTGTTTTTT.

V gene TRBV12-3 or TRBV12-4 combines with J gene TRBJ2-1; possible D gene TRBD1, 6 bases. Trimming left V 5 bases short and J 15 bases short, with 17 bases between. The length of the CDR3 is 12 residues. This chain's CDR3 is CASSPLDRILFF. DNA for the CDR3: TGTGCCAGCAGTCCCCTCGACAGGATATTGTTCTTC.

The rearrangement joins TRBV7-8 to TRBJ1-3; tentative D call: TRBD1 (5 bases). Germline assignment: CDR1 SGHVS and CDR2 FQNEAQ. V was clipped by 1 base and J by 4 bases, with 11 bases between them. The CDR3 runs 15 residues. CDR3 amino acids: CASSLGTLRGNTIYF. DNA of the CDR3: TGTGCCAGCAGCTTAGGGACACTGAGGGGAAACACCATATATTTT.

This sequence joins TRBV27 and TRBJ2-7; unclear D gene. The CDR3 consists of 14 residues. The V end lost 6 bases, the J end lost 5 bases, and 17 bases lay between the germline ends. Germline assignment: CDR1 MNHEY and CDR2 SMNVEV (reference sequence). The CDR3 here is CASSSGRFRDEQYF. Here the CDR3 DNA reads TGTGCCAGCAGCTCCGGACGGTTCCGAGACGAGCAGTACTTC.

The chain joins TRBV4-1 to TRBJ2-7; no firm D call. CDR3 length equals 11 residues. V shed 5 bases and J shed 2 bases, with 4 bases lying between them. The germline V gene encodes CDR1 MGHRA and CDR2 YSYEKL. CDR3 protein: CASSKAYEQYF. The CDR3 DNA is TGCGCCAGCAGCAAAGCCTACGAGCAGTACTTC.

The genes are TRBV27 and TRBJ2-1, with 7 bases lining up with TRBD2. CDR1 and CDR2 (germline): MNHEY, SMNVEV (reference sequence). The CDR3 is made up of 15 amino acids. V shed 2 bases and J 9 bases; nucleotides not matched to a gene: 10. The CDR3 DNA follows: TGTGCCAGCAGTTTAGTCCGGACTAGAATAGCTGAGCAGTTCTTC. Amino acids: CASSLVRTRIAEQFF.

This sequence joins TRBV5-6 and TRBJ2-1; 9 nucleotides match TRBD2. This CDR3 has 15 amino acids. The junction had 1 base not matched to a gene; V was cut back by 0 bases and J by 3 bases. Per the germline V gene, CDR1 is SGHDT and CDR2 is YYEEEE. This chain's CDR3 is CASSLVAGDYNEQFF. In DNA form, the CDR3 reads TGTGCCAGCAGCTTGGTAGCGGGGGACTACAATGAGCAGTTCTTC.

The V gene is TRBV29-1, the J gene TRBJ2-1; D may be TRBD1 or TRBD2 (5 bases each). The CDR3 is 13 amino acids. Trimming took 4 bases from V and 4 from J, leaving 11 bases between them. Germline values: CDR1 SQVTM, CDR2 ANQGSEA. CDR3 coding DNA: TGCAGCGTTGTAGGGACCCTATACAATGAGCAGTTCTTC. Its translation: CSVVGTLYNEQFF.

This clonotype appeared once. The chain links TRBV12-3 or TRBV12-4 to TRBJ2-7, with D possibly being TRBD1 or TRBD2 (5 bases each). Trimming cost V 3 bases and J 5 bases, with 14 bases left between them. The CDR3 consists of 14 residues. The CDR3 sequence is CASSLGTGIDEQYF. For the CDR3, the DNA is TGTGCCAGCAGTTTGGGGACGGGAATCGACGAGCAGTACTTC.

As regards this clonotype: One end of the junction does not line up with germline, which may come from a read error. The V and J genes are TRBV5-5 and TRBJ2-7; no firm D call. CDR1 is SGHKS and CDR2 is YYEKEE in the germline V gene (reference sequence). The CDR3 length is 12 residues. The CDR3 DNA follows: TGTGCCAGCAGTTTGGCACAACACGAGCAGTACTTC. Amino acids: CASSLAQHEQYF.

This sequence joins TRBV5-1 and TRBJ2-2, with D possibly being TRBD2 (6 bases). The germline V and J ends were trimmed by 4 bases and 0 bases, with 13 bases remaining between them. The germline gives CDR1 SGHRS, CDR2 YFSETQ. The CDR3 is 16 amino acids. The chain's CDR3 is CASSQWGTSNTGELFF. The CDR3 DNA reads as TGCGCCAGCAGCCAGTGGGGGACTTCGAACACCGGGGAGCTGTTTTTT.

The chain joins TRBV5-6 to TRBJ2-7; D is unclear. Germline CDR1 SGHDT, CDR2 YYEEEE. V was cut by 3 bases and J by 2 bases, with 9 bases left in between. This CDR3 spans 13 amino acids. The CDR3 DNA reads as TGTGCCAGCAGCTCTATCCAAACCTACGAGCAGTACTTC. It translates to CASSSIQTYEQYF.